The present T cell receptor (beta chain) was sequenced within a study of T cells expressing NK-cell markers. The CDR3 has 16 residues. The germline V gene has CDR1 MNHNS and CDR2 SASEGT. With regard to this clonotype: Antigen: not known.

From its re-call of the 5' RACE reads, TCRdb lists each CDR3 protein once, without DNA. Listed are a few hundred thousand distinct CDR3 sequences; over 4% falls within the top ten. Broader study findings: Of the CD8+ T cells in more than five donors, roughly 1.0-7.5% belonged to dominant NKG2C+ clonotypes.

This receptor was obtained from a man aged 18-70 years in good health. The chain employs TRBV6-1 and TRBJ2-3; the D call from TCRdb, TRBD2, cannot be confirmed without DNA. The sequenced sample was blood T cells: a sorted CD56 or NKG2C T cell subset, CD4+ or CD8+ T cells, or bulk PBMC T cells (not recorded which). The CDR3 reads CASKASGGAGSDTQYF.